This T cell receptor (beta chain) was observed in a study of vaccination and CD4 T cells after COVID-19. Study overall: Post-COVID samples were collected a median approximately 93 days following diagnosis, spanning 35 to 161. Study-wide points: For convalescent patients, a median roughly 87% of reactive clones surfaced exclusively after vaccination.

This clonotype was counted only a few times. The antigen is undetermined. TCRdb fed the PCR reads into MiXCR, producing one record per CDR3 protein. The sample records about 21,000 distinct CDR3 sequences, 45% to 70% being singletons. The input for sequencing was CD4+ T cells from blood, taken after SARS-CoV-2 vaccination. This TCR was recovered from a human donor who had recovered from COVID-19.

The CDR3: CASKPRATGNTIYF. The DNA for the CDR3 is TGTGCCAGTAAGCCCAGGGCTACGGGAAACACCATATATTTT. The V call is TRBV19, the J call TRBJ1-3; D is perhaps TRBD1 (5 bases). The CDR3 extends over 14 amino acids. Germline V gives CDR1 LNHDA, CDR2 SQIVND (reference sequence). V shed 7 bases and J shed 4 bases, with 14 bases lying between them.